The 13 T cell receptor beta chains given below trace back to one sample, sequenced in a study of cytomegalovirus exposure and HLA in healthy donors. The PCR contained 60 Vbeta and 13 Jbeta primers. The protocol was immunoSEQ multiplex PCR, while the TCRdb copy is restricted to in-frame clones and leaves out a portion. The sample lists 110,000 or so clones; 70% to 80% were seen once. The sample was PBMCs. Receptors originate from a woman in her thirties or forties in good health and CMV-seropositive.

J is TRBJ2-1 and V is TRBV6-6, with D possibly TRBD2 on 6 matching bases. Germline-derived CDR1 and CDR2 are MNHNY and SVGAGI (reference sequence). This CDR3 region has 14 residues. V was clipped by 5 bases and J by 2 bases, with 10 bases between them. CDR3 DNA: TGTGCCAGCAGTATAGCGGCCACCTACAATGAGCAGTTCTTC. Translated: CASSIAATYNEQFF.

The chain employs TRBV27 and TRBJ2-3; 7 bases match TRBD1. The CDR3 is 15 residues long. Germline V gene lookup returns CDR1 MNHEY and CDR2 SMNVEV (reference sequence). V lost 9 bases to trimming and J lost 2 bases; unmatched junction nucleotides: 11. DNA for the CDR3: TGTGCCAGTGTTCTAAGACAGGGCCTCACAGATACGCAGTATTTT. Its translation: CASVLRQGLTDTQYF.

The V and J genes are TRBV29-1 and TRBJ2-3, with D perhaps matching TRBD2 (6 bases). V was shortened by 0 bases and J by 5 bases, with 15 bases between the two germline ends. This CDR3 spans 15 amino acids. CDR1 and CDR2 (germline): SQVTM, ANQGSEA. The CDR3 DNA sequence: TGCAGCGTTGAAGACAGGATACGGGGGTTAGATACGCAGTATTTT. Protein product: CSVEDRIRGLDTQYF.

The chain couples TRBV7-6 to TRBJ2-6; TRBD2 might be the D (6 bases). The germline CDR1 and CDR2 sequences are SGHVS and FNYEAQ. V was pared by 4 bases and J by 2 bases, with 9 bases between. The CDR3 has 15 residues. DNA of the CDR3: TGTGCCAGCAGCTCCAGGGAGGCTGGGGCCAACGTCCTGACTTTC. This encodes CASSSREAGANVLTF.

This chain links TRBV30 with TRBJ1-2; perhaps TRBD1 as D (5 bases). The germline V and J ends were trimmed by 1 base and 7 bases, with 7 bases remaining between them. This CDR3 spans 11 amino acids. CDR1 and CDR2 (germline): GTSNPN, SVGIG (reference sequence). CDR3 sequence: CAWSGGVGYTF. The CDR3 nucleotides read TGTGCCTGGAGTGGGGGGGTTGGCTACACCTTC.

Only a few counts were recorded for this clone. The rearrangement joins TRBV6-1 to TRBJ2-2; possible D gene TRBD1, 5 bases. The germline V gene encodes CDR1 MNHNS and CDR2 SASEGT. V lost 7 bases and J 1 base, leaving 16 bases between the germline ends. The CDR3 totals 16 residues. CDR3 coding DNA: TGTGCCAGCAATGATGTTATGACAGAGAACACCGGGGAGCTGTTTTTT. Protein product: CASNDVMTENTGELFF.

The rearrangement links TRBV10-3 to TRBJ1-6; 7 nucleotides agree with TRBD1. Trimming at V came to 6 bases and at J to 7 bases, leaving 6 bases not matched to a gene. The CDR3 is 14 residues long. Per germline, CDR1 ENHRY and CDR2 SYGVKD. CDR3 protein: CAISSGTANSPLHF. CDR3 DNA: TGTGCCATCAGCTCCGGGACAGCCAATTCACCCCTCCACTTT.

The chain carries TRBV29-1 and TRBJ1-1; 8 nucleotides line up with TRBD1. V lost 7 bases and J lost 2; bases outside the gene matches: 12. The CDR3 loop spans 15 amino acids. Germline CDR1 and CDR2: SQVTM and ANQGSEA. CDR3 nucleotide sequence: TGCAGCGCCACGCCCGGACAGGGATACAACACTGAAGCTTTCTTT. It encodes CSATPGQGYNTEAFF. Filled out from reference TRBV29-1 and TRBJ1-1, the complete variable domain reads SAVISQKPSRDICQRGTSLTIQCQVDSQVTMMFWYRQQPGQSLTLIATANQGSEATYESGFVIDKFPISRPNLTFSTLTVSNMSPEDSSIYLCSATPGQGYNTEAFFGQGTRLTVV.

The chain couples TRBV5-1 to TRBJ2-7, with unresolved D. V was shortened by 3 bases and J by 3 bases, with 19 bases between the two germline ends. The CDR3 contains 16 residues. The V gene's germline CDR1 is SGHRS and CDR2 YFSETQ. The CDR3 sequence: CASSSGFPNLRYEQYF. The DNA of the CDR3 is TGCGCCAGCAGCTCCGGGTTTCCCAATCTCCGCTACGAGCAGTACTTC.

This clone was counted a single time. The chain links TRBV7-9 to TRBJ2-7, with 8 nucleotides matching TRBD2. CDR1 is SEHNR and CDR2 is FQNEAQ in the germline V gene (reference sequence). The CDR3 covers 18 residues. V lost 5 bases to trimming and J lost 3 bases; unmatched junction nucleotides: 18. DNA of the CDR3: TGTGCCAGCAGCCCAGGTGGAGGAGCGGGGGCCCTCTACTACGAGCAGTACTTC. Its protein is CASSPGGGAGALYYEQYF.

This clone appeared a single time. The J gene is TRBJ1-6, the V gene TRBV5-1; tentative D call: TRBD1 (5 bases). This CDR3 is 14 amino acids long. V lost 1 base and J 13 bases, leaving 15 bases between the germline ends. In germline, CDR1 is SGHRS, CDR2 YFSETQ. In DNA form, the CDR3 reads TGCGCCAGCAGCTTGAGGCAGGGTGAGGACCCCCTCCACTTT. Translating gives CASSLRQGEDPLHF.

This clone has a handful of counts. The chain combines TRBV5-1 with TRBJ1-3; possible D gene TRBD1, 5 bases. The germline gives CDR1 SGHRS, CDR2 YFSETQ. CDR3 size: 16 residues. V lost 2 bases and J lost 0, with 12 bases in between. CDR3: CASSFGGGRSGNTIYF. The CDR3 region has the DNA TGCGCCAGCAGCTTTGGGGGGGGACGCTCTGGAAACACCATATATTTT. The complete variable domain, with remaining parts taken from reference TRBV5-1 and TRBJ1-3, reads KAGVTQTPRYLIKTRGQQVTLSCSPISGHRSVSWYQQTPGQGLQFLFEYFSETQRNKGNFPGRFSGRQFSNSRSEMNVSTLELGDSALYLCASSFGGGRSGNTIYFGEGSWLTVV.

CDR3 in DNA: TGTGCCTGGAGTGTGGGACAGCTTAACACTGAAGCTTTCTTT. Amino acid sequence: CAWSVGQLNTEAFF. The chain employs TRBV30 and TRBJ1-1; 7 bases align to TRBD1. The CDR3 totals 14 residues. Per germline, CDR1 GTSNPN and CDR2 SVGIG (reference sequence). The junction had 3 bases not matched to a gene; V was cut back by 0 bases and J by 2 bases.